Following are 5 T cell receptor beta chains from one sample sequenced in a study of blood T cell repertoires in COVID-19. Only in-frame clones appear in the TCRdb table, and some are missing; sequencing was by immunoSEQ multiplex PCR. The sample lists a few hundred thousand clones, about 87% occurring once. Sequencing was done on a sample of PBMCs or T cells enriched from blood (not recorded which). The receptors derive from a woman in her thirties or forties with acute COVID-19.

J is TRBJ2-1 and V is TRBV30; D remains ambiguous. V lost 5 bases and J lost 0, with 11 bases in between. The CDR3 consists of 14 residues. Germline V gene lookup returns CDR1 GTSNPN and CDR2 SVGIG (reference sequence). The CDR3, as DNA: TGTGCCTGGGGCCGCCACAGCTCCTACAATGAGCAGTTCTTC. Protein product: CAWGRHSSYNEQFF.

This clone has more than one count but fewer than ten. The chain employs TRBV4-2 and TRBJ1-5; 9 nucleotides align to TRBD1. The germline V gene has CDR1 LGHNA and CDR2 YNFKEQ. V lost 1 base, J lost 6 bases, and 4 bases stayed unmatched. The CDR3 has 15 residues. The CDR3 nucleotides are TGTGCCAGCAGCCAAGGACAGGGGGTTATTCAGCCCCAGCATTTT. Its translation is CASSQGQGVIQPQHF.

V is TRBV2 and J is TRBJ1-3, with 8 positions matching TRBD1. The CDR3 runs to 16 residues. V trimming: 3 bases; J trimming: 0 bases; junction bases outside the gene matches: 4. The germline CDR1 and CDR2 sequences are SNHLY and FYNNEI. The CDR3 coding sequence is TGTGCCAGCAGTGAGGGACAGGACCACTCTGGAAACACCATATATTTT. Protein product: CASSEGQDHSGNTIYF.

CDR3 in amino acids: CASRGDRVGYTF. The CDR3 DNA reads as TGTGCCAGCAGAGGCGACAGGGTCGGCTACACCTTC. V is TRBV5-4 and J is TRBJ1-2; TRBD1 agrees at 7 bases. V shed 5 bases and J 8 bases; nucleotides not matched to a gene: 6. CDR1 is SGHNT and CDR2 is YYREEE in the germline V gene (reference sequence). This CDR3 is 12 amino acids long.

This clone has just one count. CDR3 region: CATDGDRGGYTF. CDR3 coding DNA: TGTGCCACGGACGGCGACAGGGGTGGCTACACCTTC. The chain combines TRBV30 with TRBJ1-2; 8 bases match TRBD1. CDR1 and CDR2 from the germline V gene are GTSNPN and SVGIG (reference sequence). This CDR3 contains 12 residues. V gave up 8 bases and J gave up 7 bases; unmatched junction bases: 9.